Described below is a single TCR beta chain sequence and its context. This sample stems from a study of control samples from healthy donors and cancer patients. Some clones are missing from TCRdb's copy, which holds only in-frame ones; the method was immunoSEQ multiplex PCR. This table has about 150,000 clones, 90% to 95% appearing once. Sequenced: blood. The TCR originated in a man aged 35 to 55 in good health.

The chain's CDR3 is CASGTAFTF. The CDR3, as DNA: TGTGCCAGTGGGACAGCCTTCACCTTC. The chain is built from TRBV19 and TRBJ1-2, with 7 nucleotides matching TRBD1. Germline V gene lookup returns CDR1 LNHDA and CDR2 SQIVND (reference sequence). V was clipped by 8 bases and J by 13 bases; unmatched bases: 4. The CDR3 sequence is 9 residues long.